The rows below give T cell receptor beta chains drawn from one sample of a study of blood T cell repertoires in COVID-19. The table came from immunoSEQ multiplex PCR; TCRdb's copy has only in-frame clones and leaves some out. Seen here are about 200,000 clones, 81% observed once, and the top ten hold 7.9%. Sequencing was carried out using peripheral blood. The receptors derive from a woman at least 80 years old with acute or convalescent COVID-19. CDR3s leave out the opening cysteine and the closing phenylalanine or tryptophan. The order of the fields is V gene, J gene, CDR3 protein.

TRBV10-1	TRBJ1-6	ASSESQGLSPLH
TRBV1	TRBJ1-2	TSSQEGDGYT
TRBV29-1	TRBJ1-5	SVSDSSNQPQH
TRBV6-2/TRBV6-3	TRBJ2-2	ASSPGTRNTGELF
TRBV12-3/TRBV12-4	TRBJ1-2	ASSPDRVGGYT
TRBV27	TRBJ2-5	ASSLLAGKQETQY
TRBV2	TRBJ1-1	ASTQGQNTEAF
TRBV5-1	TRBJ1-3	ASSSQGLENTIY
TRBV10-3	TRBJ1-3	AISESVRGRGNTIY
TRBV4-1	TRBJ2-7	ASSQAGGSNEQY
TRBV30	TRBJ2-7	AWSVSGYEQY
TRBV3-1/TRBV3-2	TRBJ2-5	ASIPRDRGRETQY
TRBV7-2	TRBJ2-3	ASSSRGTSTDTQY
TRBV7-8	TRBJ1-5	ASSLYSDQPQH
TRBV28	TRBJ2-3	ASSLGTSGGGDTQY
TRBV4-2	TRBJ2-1	ASSQDSDYFQF
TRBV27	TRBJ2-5	ASHGSLGGETQY